The clone carrying this TCR beta chain was recorded a few times. What it binds is unknown. The source material, RNA transcripts, was used to amplify TCR beta CDR3 regions. When the TCR CDR3 underwent first-round RT-PCR, the HTBI primer set was used. MiXCR was run by TCRdb on the multiplex PCR reads, yielding one entry per CDR3 protein. The sample has about half a million distinct CDR3 sequences; nearly 20% are singletons. For ophthalmopathy patients, the Clinical Activity Score was at least 3 and the NOSPECS grade at least 4; duration was under 3 months. PBMCs were collected from a roughly 10 ml volume of fresh peripheral blood. The data were taken from a study of T cells in Graves' hyperthyroidism and ophthalmopathy. CDR1 is DFQATT and CDR2 is SNEGSKA in the germline V gene (reference sequence). V gave up 6 bases and J gave up 8 bases, with 20 bases separating them. This CDR3 has 14 residues. Whole-study results and caveats: Ophthalmopathy was predicted by the model a median of 6.5 months ahead of onset. Clonotypes that were expanded in thyroid above 0.001 mostly appeared in blood too.

The rearrangement links TRBV20-1 to TRBJ2-1, with D tentatively TRBD1 (6 bases). The sequencing input was blood. This receptor was identified in a man aged 40-49 years with Graves' ophthalmopathy. The CDR3 DNA sequence: TGCAGTGCCTGGGGGCCCCCCCCTGAGGATGAGCAGTTCTTC. It codes for CSAWGPPPEDEQFF.